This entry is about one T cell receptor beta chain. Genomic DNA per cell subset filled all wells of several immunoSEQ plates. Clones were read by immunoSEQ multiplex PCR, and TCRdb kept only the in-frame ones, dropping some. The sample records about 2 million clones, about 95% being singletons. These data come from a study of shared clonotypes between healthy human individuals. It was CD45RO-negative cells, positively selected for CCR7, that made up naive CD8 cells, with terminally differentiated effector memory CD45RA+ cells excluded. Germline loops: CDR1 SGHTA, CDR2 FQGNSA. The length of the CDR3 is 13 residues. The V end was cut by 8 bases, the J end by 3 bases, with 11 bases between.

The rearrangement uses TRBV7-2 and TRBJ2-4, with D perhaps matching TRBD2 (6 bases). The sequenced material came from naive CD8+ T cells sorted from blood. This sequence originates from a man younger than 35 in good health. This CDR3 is CASGGNLKNIQYF. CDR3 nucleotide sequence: TGTGCCAGCGGAGGGAACCTCAAAAACATTCAGTACTTC.